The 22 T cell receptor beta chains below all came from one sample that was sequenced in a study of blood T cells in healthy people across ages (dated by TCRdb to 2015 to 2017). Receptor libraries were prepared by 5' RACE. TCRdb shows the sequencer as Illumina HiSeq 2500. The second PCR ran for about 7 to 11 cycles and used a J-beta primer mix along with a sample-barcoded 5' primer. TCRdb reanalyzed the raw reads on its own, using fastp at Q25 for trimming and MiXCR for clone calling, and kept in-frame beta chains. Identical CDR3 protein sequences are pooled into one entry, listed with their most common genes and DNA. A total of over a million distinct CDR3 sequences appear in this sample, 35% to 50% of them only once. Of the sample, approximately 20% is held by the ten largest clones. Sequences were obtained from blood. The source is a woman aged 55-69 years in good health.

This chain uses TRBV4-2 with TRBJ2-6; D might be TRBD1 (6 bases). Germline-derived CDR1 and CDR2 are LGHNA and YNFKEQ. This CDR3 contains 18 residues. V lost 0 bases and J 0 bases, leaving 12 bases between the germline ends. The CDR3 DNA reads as TGTGCCAGCAGCCAAGATAGGCAGGGGATCTCTGGGGCCAACGTCCTGACTTTC. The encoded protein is CASSQDRQGISGANVLTF.

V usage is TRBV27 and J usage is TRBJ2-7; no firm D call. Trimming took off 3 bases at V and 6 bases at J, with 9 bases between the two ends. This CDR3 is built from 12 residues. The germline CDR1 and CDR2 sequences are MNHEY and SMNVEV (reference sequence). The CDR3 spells CASSFDRVEQYF. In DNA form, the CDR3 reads TGTGCCAGCAGTTTCGACCGGGTCGAGCAGTACTTC.

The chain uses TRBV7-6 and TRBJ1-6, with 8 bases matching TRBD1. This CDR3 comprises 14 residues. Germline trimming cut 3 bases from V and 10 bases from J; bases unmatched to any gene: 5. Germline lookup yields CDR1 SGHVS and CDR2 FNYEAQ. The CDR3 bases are TGTGCCAGCAGCTTGGCAGGGGGCTCGTCACCCCTCCACTTT. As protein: CASSLAGGSSPLHF.

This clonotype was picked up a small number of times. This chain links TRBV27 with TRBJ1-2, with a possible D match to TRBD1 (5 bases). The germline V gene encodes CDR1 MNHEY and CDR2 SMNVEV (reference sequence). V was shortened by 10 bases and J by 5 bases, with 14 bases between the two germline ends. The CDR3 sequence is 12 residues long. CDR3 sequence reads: CATWGWGYGYTF. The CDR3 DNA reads TGTGCCACCTGGGGTTGGGGGTATGGCTACACCTTC.

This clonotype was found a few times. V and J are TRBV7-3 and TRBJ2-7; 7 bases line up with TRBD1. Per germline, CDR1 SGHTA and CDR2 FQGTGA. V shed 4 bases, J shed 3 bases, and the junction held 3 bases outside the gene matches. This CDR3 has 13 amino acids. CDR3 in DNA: TGTGCCAGCAGCTCAACAGGGGACTACGAGCAGTACTTC. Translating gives CASSSTGDYEQYF.

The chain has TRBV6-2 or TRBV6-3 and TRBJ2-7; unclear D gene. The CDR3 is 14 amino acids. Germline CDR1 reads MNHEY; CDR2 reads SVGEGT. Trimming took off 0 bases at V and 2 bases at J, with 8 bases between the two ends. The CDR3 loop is CASSYSREPYEQYF. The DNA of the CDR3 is TGTGCCAGCAGTTACTCCCGAGAACCCTACGAGCAGTACTTC.

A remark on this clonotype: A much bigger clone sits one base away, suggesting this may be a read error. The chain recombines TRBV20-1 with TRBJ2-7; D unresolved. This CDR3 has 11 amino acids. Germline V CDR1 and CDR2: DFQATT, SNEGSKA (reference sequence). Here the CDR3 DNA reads TGCAGAGCGACTGGTGGCGACGAGCAGTACTTC. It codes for CRATGGDEQYF.

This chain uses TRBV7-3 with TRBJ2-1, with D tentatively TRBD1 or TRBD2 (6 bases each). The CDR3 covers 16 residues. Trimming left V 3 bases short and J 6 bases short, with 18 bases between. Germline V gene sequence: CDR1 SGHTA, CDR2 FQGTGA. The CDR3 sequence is CASSFRGLTGANEQFF. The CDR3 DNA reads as TGTGCCAGCAGCTTTCGGGGGCTAACGGGGGCCAATGAGCAGTTCTTC.

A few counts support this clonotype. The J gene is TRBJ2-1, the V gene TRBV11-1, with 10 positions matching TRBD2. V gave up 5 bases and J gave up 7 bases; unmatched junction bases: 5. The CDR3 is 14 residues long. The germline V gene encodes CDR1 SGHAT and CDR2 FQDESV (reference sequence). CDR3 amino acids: CASSPLLAGNEQFF. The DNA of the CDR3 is TGTGCCAGCAGCCCTCTACTAGCGGGGAATGAGCAGTTCTTC.

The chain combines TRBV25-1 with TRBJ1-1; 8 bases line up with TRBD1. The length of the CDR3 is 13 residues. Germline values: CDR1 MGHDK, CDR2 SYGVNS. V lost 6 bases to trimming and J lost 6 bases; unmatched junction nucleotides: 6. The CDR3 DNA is TGTGCCAGCAGCAGACAGGGGAGCCCTGAAGCTTTCTTT. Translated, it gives CASSRQGSPEAFF.

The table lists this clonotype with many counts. The CDR3 DNA sequence: TGTGCCAGCAGTTCACTGGTTTCCCCCTACGAGCAGTACTTC. It translates to CASSSLVSPYEQYF. The rearrangement joins TRBV27 to TRBJ2-7; D ambiguous. Germline loops: CDR1 MNHEY, CDR2 SMNVEV (reference sequence). The V gene lost 4 bases and the J gene lost 2 bases, with 12 bases spanning the gap. The CDR3 has 14 amino acids.

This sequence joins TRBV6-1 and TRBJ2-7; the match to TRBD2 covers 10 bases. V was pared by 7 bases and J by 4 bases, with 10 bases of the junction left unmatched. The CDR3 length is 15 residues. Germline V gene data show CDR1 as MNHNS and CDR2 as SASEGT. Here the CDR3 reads CASIQVASGSYEQYF. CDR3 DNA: TGTGCCAGCATTCAGGTCGCTAGCGGGAGTTACGAGCAGTACTTC.

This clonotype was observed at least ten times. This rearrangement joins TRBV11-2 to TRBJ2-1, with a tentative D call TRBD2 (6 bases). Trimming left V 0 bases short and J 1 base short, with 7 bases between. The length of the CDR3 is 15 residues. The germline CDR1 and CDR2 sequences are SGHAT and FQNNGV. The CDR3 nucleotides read TGTGCCAGCAGCTTAGAGGGGGGATCCTACAATGAGCAGTTCTTC. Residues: CASSLEGGSYNEQFF. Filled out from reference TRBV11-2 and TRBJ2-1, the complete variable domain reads EAGVAQSPRYKIIEKRQSVAFWCNPISGHATLYWYQQILGQGPKLLIQFQNNGVVDDSQLPKDRFSAERLKGVDSTLKIQPAKLEDSAVYLCASSLEGGSYNEQFFGPGTRLTVL.

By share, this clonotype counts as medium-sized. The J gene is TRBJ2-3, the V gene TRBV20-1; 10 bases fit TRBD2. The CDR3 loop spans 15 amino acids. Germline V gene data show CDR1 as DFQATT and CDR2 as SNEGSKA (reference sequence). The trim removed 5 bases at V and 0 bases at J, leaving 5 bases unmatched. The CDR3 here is CSAVAGGLSTDTQYF. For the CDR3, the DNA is TGCAGTGCTGTAGCGGGAGGACTTAGCACAGATACGCAGTATTTT.

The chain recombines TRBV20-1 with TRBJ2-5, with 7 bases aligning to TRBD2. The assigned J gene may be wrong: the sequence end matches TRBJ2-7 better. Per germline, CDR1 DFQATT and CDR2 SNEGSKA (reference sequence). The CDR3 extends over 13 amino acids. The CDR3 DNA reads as TGCAGTGCGCCACCCGGGACTAAGTTCGAGCAGTACTTC. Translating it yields CSAPPGTKFEQYF.

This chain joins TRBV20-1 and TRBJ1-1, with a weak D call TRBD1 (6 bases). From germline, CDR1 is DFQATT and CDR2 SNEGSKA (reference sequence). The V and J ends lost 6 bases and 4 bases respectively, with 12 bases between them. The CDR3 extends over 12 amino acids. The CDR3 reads CSAPQGRTEAFF. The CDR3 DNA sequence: TGCAGTGCCCCCCAGGGGCGCACTGAAGCTTTCTTT.

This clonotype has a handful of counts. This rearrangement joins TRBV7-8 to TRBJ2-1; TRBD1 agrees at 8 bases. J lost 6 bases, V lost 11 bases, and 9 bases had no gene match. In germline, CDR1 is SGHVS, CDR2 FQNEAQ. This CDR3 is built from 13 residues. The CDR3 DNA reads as TGTGCCGGGCAGGGGGCTAAGGGCAATGAGCAGTTCTTC. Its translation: CAGQGAKGNEQFF. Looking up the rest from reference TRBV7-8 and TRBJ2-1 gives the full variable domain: GAGVSQSPRYKVAKRGQDVALRCDPISGHVSLFWYQQALGQGPEFLTYFQNEAQLDKSGLPSDRFFAERPEGSVSTLKIQRTQQEDSAVYLCAGQGAKGNEQFFGPGTRLTVL.

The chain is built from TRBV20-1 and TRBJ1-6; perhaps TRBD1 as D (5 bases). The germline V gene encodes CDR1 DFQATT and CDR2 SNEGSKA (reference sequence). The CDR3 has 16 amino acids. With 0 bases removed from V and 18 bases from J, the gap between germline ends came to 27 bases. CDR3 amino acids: CSARDSGRTNRAGYHF. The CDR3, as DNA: TGCAGTGCTAGAGACTCCGGTCGGACAAATCGAGCGGGATACCACTTT.

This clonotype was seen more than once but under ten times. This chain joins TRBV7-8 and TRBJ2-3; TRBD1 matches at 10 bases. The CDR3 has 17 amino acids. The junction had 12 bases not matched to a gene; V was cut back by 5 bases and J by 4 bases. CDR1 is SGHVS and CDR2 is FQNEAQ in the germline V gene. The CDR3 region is CASSRPGTGERADTQYF. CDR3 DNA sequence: TGTGCCAGCAGCAGACCCGGGACAGGGGAGAGGGCAGATACGCAGTATTTT.

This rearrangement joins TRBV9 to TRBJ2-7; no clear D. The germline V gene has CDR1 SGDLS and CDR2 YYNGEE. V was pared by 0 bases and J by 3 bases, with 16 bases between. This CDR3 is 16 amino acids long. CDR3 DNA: TGTGCCAGCAGCGTAGCGGATTCCGCGGTTGTCTACGAGCAGTACTTC. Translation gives CASSVADSAVVYEQYF.

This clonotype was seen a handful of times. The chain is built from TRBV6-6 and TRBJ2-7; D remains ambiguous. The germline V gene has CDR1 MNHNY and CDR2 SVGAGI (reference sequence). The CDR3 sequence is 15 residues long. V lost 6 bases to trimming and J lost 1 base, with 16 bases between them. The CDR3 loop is CASRPNKGPSYEQYF. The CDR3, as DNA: TGTGCCAGCAGGCCGAACAAGGGCCCGTCCTACGAGCAGTACTTC.

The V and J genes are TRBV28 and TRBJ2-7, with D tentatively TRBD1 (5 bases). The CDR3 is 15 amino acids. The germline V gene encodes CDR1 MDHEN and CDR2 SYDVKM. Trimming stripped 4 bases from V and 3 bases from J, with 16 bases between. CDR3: CASSSGAGSVYEQYF. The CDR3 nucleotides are TGTGCCAGCAGTTCTGGGGCAGGGTCCGTCTACGAGCAGTACTTC.